The clone carrying this T cell receptor beta chain was seen a handful of times. The antigen is undetermined. Losses at the gene ends were 4 bases for V and 5 bases for J; bases not matched to a gene: 6. Germline CDR1 and CDR2: MNHEY and SVGAGI. The CDR3 sequence is 16 residues long. This record belongs to a study of T cells after yellow fever vaccination. As for the study in general: It was SMART-Seq v4 Ultra Low Input that prepared the fractions with low cell numbers.

Study results and limitations: Peaking on day 5 versus 15, the secondary response was faster but weaker. Clonotypes found in both CD4 and CD8 compartments made up a small share. The booster response re-showed most primary clones: about 96% CD4, approximately 90% CD8.

MiXCR, applied by TCRdb to the 5' RACE reads, yields one record per CDR3 protein. The table includes around 250,000 distinct CDR3 sequences, roughly 7.2% detected once. The sample consisted of CD4+ T cells sorted from PBMCs, taken 15 days after the yellow fever booster vaccination. The receptor's source is a man aged 25 to 40 who received the YFV17D yellow fever vaccine. This chain uses TRBV6-5 with TRBJ2-2; 11 nucleotides agree with TRBD1. This chain's CDR3 is CASSSKDRGLTGELFF. The CDR3 coding sequence is TGTGCCAGCAGTTCCAAGGACAGGGGGCTTACCGGGGAGCTGTTTTTT.